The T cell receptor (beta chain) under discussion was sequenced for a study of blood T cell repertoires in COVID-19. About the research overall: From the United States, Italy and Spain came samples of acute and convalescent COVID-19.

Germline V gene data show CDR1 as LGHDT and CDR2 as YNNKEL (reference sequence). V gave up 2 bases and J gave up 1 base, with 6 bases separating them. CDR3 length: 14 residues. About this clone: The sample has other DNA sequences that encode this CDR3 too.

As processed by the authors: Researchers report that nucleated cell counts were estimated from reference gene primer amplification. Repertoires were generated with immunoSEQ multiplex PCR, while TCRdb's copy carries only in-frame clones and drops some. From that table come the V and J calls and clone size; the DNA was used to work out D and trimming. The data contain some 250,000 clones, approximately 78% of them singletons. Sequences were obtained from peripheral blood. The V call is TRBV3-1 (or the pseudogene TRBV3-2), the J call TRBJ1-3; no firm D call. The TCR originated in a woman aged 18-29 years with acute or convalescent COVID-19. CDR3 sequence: CASSQSGSGNTIYF. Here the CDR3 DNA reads TGTGCCAGCAGCCAATCGGGTTCTGGAAACACCATATATTTT.